Following are 24 T cell receptor beta chains from one sample sequenced in a study of CXCR3-negative and CXCR3-positive naive CD8 T cells. The libraries of TRB cDNA were prepared using 5' RACE with UMI labels. TCRdb re-called the 5' RACE reads and shows each CDR3 protein once, DNA omitted. The sample has about 41,000 distinct CDR3 sequences. The specimen sequenced was naive CXCR3- CD8+ T cells from blood. Stated subset: CD45RO-CCR7+CD27+CD95- naive CD8+ T cells lacking CXCR3 (TNR3-). All receptors derive from a human donor in good health. Some clones in this sample may be carry-over from other donors' samples.

The chain's CDR3 is CASYRTGEAYEQYF. This chain links TRBV28 with TRBJ2-7; lacking DNA, the TRBD1 call made by TCRdb goes unchecked. The germline gives CDR1 MDHEN, CDR2 SYDVKM. The CDR3 spans 14 residues.

The chain combines TRBV2 with TRBJ2-1; without DNA, the TCRdb call of TRBD2 cannot be checked. Per the germline V gene, CDR1 is SNHLY and CDR2 is FYNNEI. The CDR3 loop spans 14 amino acids. CDR3 in amino acids: CASSLPASYNEQFF.

This chain uses TRBV13 with TRBJ2-4; TCRdb reports TRBD1, a call that lacks DNA to check it against. The germline CDR1 and CDR2 sequences are PRHDT and FYEKMQ (reference sequence). The CDR3 extends over 13 amino acids. The CDR3: CASSLWTKNIQYF.

This rearrangement joins TRBV27 to TRBJ2-7; TCRdb's D call of TRBD1 is untestable without DNA. The germline CDR1 and CDR2 sequences are MNHEY and SMNVEV (reference sequence). The CDR3 covers 18 residues. CDR3 residues: CASSLHLGGATSSYEQYF.

The chain couples TRBV28 to TRBJ2-3; TCRdb names TRBD2, which stays unverified in the absence of DNA. The CDR3 consists of 19 residues. CDR1 and CDR2 (germline): MDHEN, SYDVKM. The CDR3 here is CASSFPPRLAGGPTDTQYF.

The rearrangement joins TRBV6-5 to TRBJ2-1; the D call from TCRdb, TRBD2, cannot be confirmed without DNA. The CDR3 loop spans 18 amino acids. In germline, CDR1 is MNHEY, CDR2 SVGAGI. CDR3 in amino acids: CASSSEAYTVSRPYEQFF.

This rearrangement joins TRBV20-1 to TRBJ1-4; TCRdb indicates TRBD1, and absent DNA this call remains unverified. CDR3 length equals 15 residues. CDR1 and CDR2 from the germline V gene are DFQATT and SNEGSKA (reference sequence). The CDR3 reads CSAAPRDTTNEKLFF.

The gene calls are TRBV6-5 and TRBJ2-3; the TCRdb call, TRBD2, lacks DNA for checking. This CDR3 spans 13 amino acids. The V gene's germline CDR1 is MNHEY and CDR2 SVGAGI. CDR3 amino acids: CASSAGGPDTQYF.

The V gene is TRBV6-5, the J gene TRBJ2-7. This CDR3 comprises 11 residues. CDR1 is MNHEY and CDR2 is SVGAGI in the germline V gene. Here the CDR3 reads CASSTTYEQYF.

This chain links TRBV7-6 with TRBJ2-1; there is no DNA to check the TCRdb D call of TRBD1. From germline, CDR1 is SGHVS and CDR2 FNYEAQ. The CDR3 runs 14 residues. This CDR3 reads CASSPWAGGNEQFF.

This chain joins TRBV29-1 and TRBJ2-7; TCRdb gives TRBD1 as the D gene, but with no DNA this cannot be confirmed. The CDR3 covers 14 residues. CDR1 is SQVTM, CDR2 ANQGSEA, per germline. The CDR3 spells CSVEGGHKPYEQYF.

The gene calls are TRBV5-1 and TRBJ2-7; without DNA, the TCRdb call of TRBD1 cannot be checked. The germline CDR1 and CDR2 sequences are SGHRS and YFSETQ. There are 15 residues in the CDR3. This chain's CDR3 is CASSFGQGGTYEQYF.

This CDR3 reads CASTQRGFNSPLHF. This chain links TRBV6-5 with TRBJ1-6; TCRdb outputs TRBD1, but without DNA this stays unchecked. Germline CDR1 MNHEY, CDR2 SVGAGI. The CDR3 runs to 14 residues.

The CDR3: CASRTDTNSYEQYF. The chain links TRBV6-4 to TRBJ2-7. Per the germline V gene, CDR1 is MRHNA and CDR2 is SNTAGT. CDR3 length equals 14 residues.

This chain uses TRBV7-9 with TRBJ2-1. Germline assignment: CDR1 SEHNR and CDR2 FQNEAQ (reference sequence). This CDR3 region has 11 residues. CDR3: CASSLPGSEFF.

The chain couples TRBV7-8 to TRBJ2-5. The CDR3 loop spans 13 amino acids. Per germline, CDR1 SGHVS and CDR2 FQNEAQ. This CDR3 is CASSSGLRETQYF.

This sequence joins TRBV28 and TRBJ1-2. In germline, CDR1 is MDHEN, CDR2 SYDVKM. CDR3 size: 14 residues. The CDR3 region is CASLPRLRSYGYTF.

CDR3 protein: CASSIFLAGRAYNEQFF. V is TRBV19 and J is TRBJ2-1; TCRdb's assignment of TRBD2 cannot be checked, as there is no DNA. Germline CDR1 and CDR2: LNHDA and SQIVND (reference sequence). The CDR3 sequence is 17 residues long. Combining the CDR3 with reference TRBV19 and TRBJ2-1 gives the whole variable domain DGGITQSPKYLFRKEGQNVTLSCEQNLNHDAMYWYRQDPGQGLRLIYYSQIVNDFQKGDIAEGYSVSREKKESFPLTVTSAQKNPTAFYLCASSIFLAGRAYNEQFFGPGTRLTVL.

This chain uses TRBV7-3 with TRBJ2-3; TCRdb indicates TRBD1, and absent DNA this call remains unverified. The CDR3 loop spans 15 amino acids. In germline, CDR1 is SGHTA, CDR2 FQGTGA. CDR3 residues: CASSPQGTARDTQYF.

J is TRBJ2-7 and V is TRBV7-2; TCRdb gives TRBD1 as the D gene, but with no DNA this cannot be confirmed. Germline V gene sequence: CDR1 SGHTA, CDR2 FQGNSA. The CDR3 spans 16 residues. CDR3 residues: CASSLDPWTGNFEQYF.

The chain uses TRBV27 and TRBJ1-1. The CDR3 spans 12 residues. Germline CDR1 MNHEY, CDR2 SMNVEV (reference sequence). CDR3 residues: CASSFANTEAFF.

The chain carries TRBV21-1 and TRBJ1-2; the TRBD1 assignment by TCRdb is unverifiable without DNA. TRBV21-1 is deemed a pseudogene. The CDR3 is made up of 14 amino acids. CDR3 in amino acids: CASRAPGGDYGYTF.

The chain joins TRBV29-1 to TRBJ2-7; TCRdb gives TRBD2 as the D gene, but with no DNA this cannot be confirmed. The V gene's germline CDR1 is SQVTM and CDR2 ANQGSEA. The CDR3 contains 16 residues. The CDR3 sequence is CSVQLVGGSDGYEQYF.

The genes are TRBV11-3 and TRBJ2-2; no DNA is available, so the TRBD2 call from TCRdb remains unchecked. Germline loops: CDR1 SGHNT, CDR2 YENEEA. This CDR3 has 19 amino acids. The chain's CDR3 is CASSLTSGGPKRRTGELFF.